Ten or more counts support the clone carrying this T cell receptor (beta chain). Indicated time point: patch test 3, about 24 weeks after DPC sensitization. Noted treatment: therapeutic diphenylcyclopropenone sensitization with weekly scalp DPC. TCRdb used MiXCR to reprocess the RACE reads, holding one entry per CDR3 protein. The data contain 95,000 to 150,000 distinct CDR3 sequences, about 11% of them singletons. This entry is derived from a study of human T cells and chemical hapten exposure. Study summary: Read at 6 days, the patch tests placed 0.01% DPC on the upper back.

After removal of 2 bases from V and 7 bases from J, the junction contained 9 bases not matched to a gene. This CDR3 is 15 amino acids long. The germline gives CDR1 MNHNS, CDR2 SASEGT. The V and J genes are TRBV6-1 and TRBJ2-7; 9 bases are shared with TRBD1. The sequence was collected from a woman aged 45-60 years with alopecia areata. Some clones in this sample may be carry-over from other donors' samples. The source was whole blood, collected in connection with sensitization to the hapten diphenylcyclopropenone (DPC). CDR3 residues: CASSERGQGFREQYF. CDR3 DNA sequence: TGTGCCAGCAGTGAACGGGGACAGGGATTTCGGGAGCAGTACTTC.